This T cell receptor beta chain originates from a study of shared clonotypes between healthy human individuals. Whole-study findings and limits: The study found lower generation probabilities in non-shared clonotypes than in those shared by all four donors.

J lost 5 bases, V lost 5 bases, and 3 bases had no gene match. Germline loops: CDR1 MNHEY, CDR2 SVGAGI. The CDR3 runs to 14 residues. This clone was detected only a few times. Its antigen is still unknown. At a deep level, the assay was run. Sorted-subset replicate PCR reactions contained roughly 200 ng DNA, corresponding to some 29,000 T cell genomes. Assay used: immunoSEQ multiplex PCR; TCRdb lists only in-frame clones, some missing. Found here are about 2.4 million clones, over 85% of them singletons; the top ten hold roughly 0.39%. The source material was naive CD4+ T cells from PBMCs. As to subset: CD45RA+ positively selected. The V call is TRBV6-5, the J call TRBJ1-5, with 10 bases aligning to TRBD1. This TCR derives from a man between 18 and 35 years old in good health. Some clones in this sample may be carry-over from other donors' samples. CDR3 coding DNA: TGTGCCAGCAGTAAGACAGGGGGCGATCAGCCCCAGCATTTT. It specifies CASSKTGGDQPQHF.